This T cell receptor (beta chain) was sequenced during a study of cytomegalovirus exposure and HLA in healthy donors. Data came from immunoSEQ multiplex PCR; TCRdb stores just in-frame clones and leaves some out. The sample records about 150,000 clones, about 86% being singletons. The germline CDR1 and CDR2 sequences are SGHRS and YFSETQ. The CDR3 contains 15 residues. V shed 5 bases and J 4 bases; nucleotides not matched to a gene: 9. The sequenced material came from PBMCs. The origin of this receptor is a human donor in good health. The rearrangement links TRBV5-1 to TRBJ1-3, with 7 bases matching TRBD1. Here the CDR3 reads CASRPTGLTGNTIYF. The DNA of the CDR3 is TGCGCCAGCAGACCGACAGGGCTGACAGGAAACACCATATATTTT.